A single sample gave rise to the 22 T cell receptor beta chains below, sequenced in a study of T cell responses to AZD1222 COVID-19 vaccine. Profiled with immunoSEQ multiplex PCR; TCRdb holds only in-frame clones, not every one. The sample includes approximately 210,000 clones, 94% of them seen just once. The sequencing used peripheral blood, collected 28 days after the second dose of the MenACWY control vaccine. These TCRs come from an adult who received the MenACWY meningococcal vaccine as a control.

V and J are TRBV28 and TRBJ2-7; D not certain. Germline V gene sequence: CDR1 MDHEN, CDR2 SYDVKM. CDR3 size: 14 residues. The germline V and J ends were trimmed by 5 bases and 5 bases, with 16 bases remaining between them. The CDR3 loop is CASSAHQRFHEQYF. The CDR3 coding sequence is TGTGCCAGCAGTGCTCACCAGAGATTCCACGAGCAGTACTTC.

The rearrangement links TRBV5-6 to TRBJ1-4, with 9 bases matching TRBD1. This CDR3 has 16 amino acids. Per the germline V gene, CDR1 is SGHDT and CDR2 is YYEEEE. V dropped 1 base and J dropped 8; count of bases not matched to a gene: 9. CDR3 nucleotides: TGTGCCAGCAGCTTGAGAGCCGGGACAGGGTTCGAAAAACTGTTTTTT. Translating it yields CASSLRAGTGFEKLFF.

V gene TRBV12-3 or TRBV12-4 combines with J gene TRBJ2-3; D unclear. The length of the CDR3 is 12 residues. Trimming took 6 bases from V and 6 from J, leaving 10 bases between them. The CDR3 DNA sequence: TGTGCCAGCAGGCGACCGGGCGATACGCAGTATTTT. Translation gives CASRRPGDTQYF.

This clone was detected only once. The V and J genes are TRBV29-1 and TRBJ1-1; D remains ambiguous. CDR3 length equals 12 residues. Germline V gene lookup returns CDR1 SQVTM and CDR2 ANQGSEA. V was pared by 3 bases and J by 6 bases, with 11 bases between. The CDR3 DNA sequence: TGCAGCGTTGATAGTGGCTATGCTGAAGCTTTCTTT. Translation gives CSVDSGYAEAFF.

The chain carries TRBV27 and TRBJ1-2; 11 bases line up with TRBD1. Germline CDR1 reads MNHEY; CDR2 reads SMNVEV (reference sequence). This CDR3 has 14 amino acids. Trimming at V came to 5 bases and at J to 6 bases, leaving 5 bases not matched to a gene. This chain's CDR3 is CASSKGTGGNGYTF. CDR3 bases: TGTGCCAGCAGTAAGGGGACAGGGGGGAATGGCTACACCTTC.

This chain joins TRBV20-1 and TRBJ2-1; the match to TRBD2 covers 8 bases. The V gene end was trimmed by 3 bases and the J gene end by 0 bases; junction bases not matched to a gene: 4. Germline V gene sequence: CDR1 DFQATT, CDR2 SNEGSKA (reference sequence). The CDR3 is made up of 15 amino acids. The CDR3 DNA is TGCAGTGCTAGTCGGGGGGGGAGCTCCTACAATGAGCAGTTCTTC. Its protein is CSASRGGSSYNEQFF.

The gene calls are TRBV5-1 and TRBJ1-2, with TRBD1 matching over 11 bases. In germline, CDR1 is SGHRS, CDR2 YFSETQ. The CDR3 is made up of 14 amino acids. J lost 1 base, V lost 4 bases, and 0 bases had no gene match. CDR3 DNA sequence: TGCGCCAGCAGCGGGACAGGGGGTAACTATGGCTACACCTTC. Translation: CASSGTGGNYGYTF.

V usage is TRBV25-1 and J usage is TRBJ1-2; a weak D match, TRBD1 (6 bases). Deletions cut 4 bases from V and 6 bases from J, with 18 bases between. Germline V CDR1 and CDR2: MGHDK, SYGVNS. This CDR3 is 15 amino acids long. The CDR3 spells CASSGVGGARDGYTF. CDR3 nucleotides: TGTGCCAGCAGTGGCGTCGGGGGGGCCAGGGATGGCTACACCTTC.

This chain connects TRBV5-1 to TRBJ1-5; TRBD1 is a possible D gene (5 bases). The V end was cut by 4 bases, the J end by 10 bases, with 15 bases between. This CDR3 comprises 13 residues. Germline V gene data show CDR1 as SGHRS and CDR2 as YFSETQ. The CDR3 sequence is CASSAGGGIPQHF. CDR3 coding DNA: TGCGCCAGCAGCGCTGGGGGGGGAATACCCCAGCATTTT.

The chain carries TRBV7-2 and TRBJ2-1, with 12 bases lining up with TRBD2. CDR1 SGHTA and CDR2 FQGNSA come from the germline V gene. J lost 6 bases, V lost 5 bases, and 8 bases had no gene match. This CDR3 is built from 16 residues. The CDR3 sequence: CASSGRLAGVLNEQFF. CDR3 in DNA: TGTGCCAGCAGCGGTAGACTAGCGGGAGTCCTCAATGAGCAGTTCTTC.

The gene calls are TRBV5-4 and TRBJ2-1; TRBD1 matches at 9 bases. V gave up 5 bases and J gave up 7 bases; unmatched junction bases: 10. The CDR3 is 15 residues long. Looked up from germline, CDR1 is SGHNT and CDR2 is YYREEE (reference sequence). DNA for the CDR3: TGTGCCAGCAGTCTTGGGGACAGGGTCAGTAATGAGCAGTTCTTC. It yields the protein CASSLGDRVSNEQFF.

The genes are TRBV12-3 or TRBV12-4 and TRBJ1-1; tentative D call: TRBD1 (5 bases). This CDR3 comprises 11 residues. V was shortened by 8 bases and J by 10 bases, with 14 bases between the two germline ends. Written as DNA, the CDR3 is TGTGCCAGCTCCCCAGGGAACGGAGCTTTCTTT. Amino acids: CASSPGNGAFF.

V and J are TRBV30 and TRBJ1-2, with a tentative D call TRBD1 (5 bases). V lost 3 bases and J lost 8, with 10 bases in between. Per germline, CDR1 GTSNPN and CDR2 SVGIG (reference sequence). This CDR3 region has 11 residues. CDR3 nucleotides: TGTGCCTGGAGCAGGGTTCTCGGCTACACCTTC. Its translation is CAWSRVLGYTF. The variable domain in full, with the rest retrieved from reference TRBV30 and TRBJ1-2, is SQTIHQWPATLVQPVGSPLSLECTVEGTSNPNLYWYRQAAGRGLQLLFYSVGIGQISSEVPQNLSASRPQDRQFILSSKKLLLSDSGFYLCAWSRVLGYTFGSGTRLTVV.

The chain combines TRBV7-2 with TRBJ2-7; D is ambiguous. The germline CDR1 and CDR2 sequences are SGHTA and FQGNSA. The CDR3 has 16 residues. The V end was cut by 1 base, the J end by 0 bases, with 13 bases between. CDR3 nucleotides: TGTGCCAGCAGCTTAGTCGGTGGCGGAAGCTCCTACGAGCAGTACTTC. As protein: CASSLVGGGSSYEQYF.

V and J are TRBV6-2 or TRBV6-3 and TRBJ1-5; D remains ambiguous. From germline, CDR1 is MNHEY and CDR2 SVGEGT. This CDR3 is 17 amino acids long. V shed 6 bases and J shed 1 base, with 19 bases lying between them. DNA for the CDR3: TGTGCCAGCAGCGGTCGGCAGCTCCTATGGAGCAATCAGCCCCAGCATTTT. It encodes CASSGRQLLWSNQPQHF.

The rearrangement uses TRBV14 and TRBJ2-5; 7 nucleotides match TRBD2. This CDR3 comprises 14 residues. The germline gives CDR1 SGHDN, CDR2 FVKESK. The trim removed 4 bases at V and 4 bases at J, leaving 6 bases unmatched. The CDR3 bases are TGTGCCAGCAGCCCCACCTTAGCGGGAGAGACCCAGTACTTC. Protein product: CASSPTLAGETQYF. Using reference TRBV14 and TRBJ2-5 for the parts outside the CDR3, the full variable domain is EAGVTQFPSHSVIEKGQTVTLRCDPISGHDNLYWYRRVMGKEIKFLLHFVKESKQDESGMPNNRFLAERTGGTYSTLKVQPAELEDSGVYFCASSPTLAGETQYFGPGTRLLVL.

The CDR3 spells CASSQSQGGYGYTF. The CDR3, as DNA: TGCGCCAGCAGCCAGAGCCAGGGAGGCTATGGCTACACCTTC. J is TRBJ1-2 and V is TRBV4-3; tentatively, D is TRBD1 (5 bases). Germline CDR1 reads LGHNA; CDR2 reads YSLEER. The V end was cut by 3 bases, the J end by 4 bases, with 12 bases between. The CDR3 is 14 amino acids.

CDR3 nucleotides: TGTGCCAGCAGCTTAGGACAGGGTGGCTATGGCTACACCTTC. Its translation is CASSLGQGGYGYTF. The V call is TRBV7-9, the J call TRBJ1-2; TRBD1 matches at 7 bases. V shed 1 base and J 4 bases; nucleotides not matched to a gene: 3. CDR1 and CDR2 (germline): SEHNR, FQNEAQ (reference sequence). The CDR3 runs 14 residues.

The chain couples TRBV6-1 to TRBJ1-6; D ambiguous. Trimming removed 0 bases from V and 8 bases from J, with 14 bases in between. There are 16 residues in the CDR3. The germline gives CDR1 MNHNS, CDR2 SASEGT. The CDR3 protein is CASSEAGPASDSPLHF. The CDR3 DNA reads TGTGCCAGCAGTGAAGCAGGGCCAGCTTCGGATTCACCCCTCCACTTT.

The chain recombines TRBV29-1 with TRBJ2-1; 9 bases are a match to TRBD2. The CDR3 totals 17 residues. Unmatched junction bases numbered 20, after V lost 4 bases and J lost 10 bases. From germline, CDR1 is SQVTM and CDR2 ANQGSEA. The CDR3 spells CSVVVPLSSGALREQFF. CDR3 nucleotides: TGCAGCGTTGTGGTCCCCCTCTCTAGCGGGGCCCTGAGGGAGCAGTTCTTC.

This sequence joins TRBV7-2 and TRBJ2-7; D is perhaps TRBD2 (6 bases). V was shortened by 1 base and J by 4 bases, with 23 bases between the two germline ends. The CDR3 covers 18 residues. Germline V lookup: CDR1 SGHTA, CDR2 FQGNSA. The CDR3 loop reads CASSLGRVGVYRGYEQYF. CDR3 bases: TGTGCCAGCAGCTTAGGGCGCGTAGGGGTTTATCGGGGGTACGAGCAGTACTTC.

The gene calls are TRBV15 and TRBJ2-5; 9 bases are a match to TRBD2. This CDR3 comprises 16 residues. In germline, CDR1 is LNHNV, CDR2 YYDKDF (reference sequence). Trimming cost V 1 base and J 4 bases; bases outside gene matches: 7. The chain's CDR3 is CATSRGQAGGSETQYF. The DNA for the CDR3 is TGTGCCACCAGCAGAGGGCAAGCGGGGGGATCAGAGACCCAGTACTTC.